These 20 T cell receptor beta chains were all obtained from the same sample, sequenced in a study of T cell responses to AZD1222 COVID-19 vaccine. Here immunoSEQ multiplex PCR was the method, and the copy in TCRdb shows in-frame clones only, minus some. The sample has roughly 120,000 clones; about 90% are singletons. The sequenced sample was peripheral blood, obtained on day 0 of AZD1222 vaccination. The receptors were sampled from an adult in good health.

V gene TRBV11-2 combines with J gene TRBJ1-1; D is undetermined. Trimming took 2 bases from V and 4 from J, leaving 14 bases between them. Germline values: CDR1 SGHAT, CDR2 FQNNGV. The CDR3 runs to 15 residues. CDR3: CASSLLRGGGTEAFF. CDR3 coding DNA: TGTGCCAGCAGCTTACTGCGGGGAGGAGGCACTGAAGCTTTCTTT.

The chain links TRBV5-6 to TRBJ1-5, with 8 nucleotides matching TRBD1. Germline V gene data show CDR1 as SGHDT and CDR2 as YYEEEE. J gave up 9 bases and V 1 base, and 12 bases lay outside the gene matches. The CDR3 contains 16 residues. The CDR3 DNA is TGTGCCAGCAGCTTGCTTGGGACAGGAATGGGATCGCCCCAGCATTTT. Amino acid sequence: CASSLLGTGMGSPQHF. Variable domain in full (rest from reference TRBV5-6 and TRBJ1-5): DAGVTQSPTHLIKTRGQQVTLRCSPKSGHDTVSWYQQALGQGPQFIFQYYEEEERQRGNFPDRFSGHQFPNYSSELNVNALLLGDSALYLCASSLLGTGMGSPQHFGDGTRLSIL.

The CDR3 DNA sequence: TGTGCCAGCAGTTTAGCCCCGTCGGAAGTGAATACGCAGTATTTT. This encodes CASSLAPSEVNTQYF. The chain uses TRBV27 and TRBJ2-3, with D uncertain. Trimming cost V 2 bases and J 7 bases, with 16 bases left between them. Germline V gene sequence: CDR1 MNHEY, CDR2 SMNVEV (reference sequence). CDR3 length: 15 amino acids.

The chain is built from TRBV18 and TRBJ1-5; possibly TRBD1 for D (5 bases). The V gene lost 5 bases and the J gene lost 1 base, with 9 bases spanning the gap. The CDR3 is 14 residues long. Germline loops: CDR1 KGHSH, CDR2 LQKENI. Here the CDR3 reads CASSIRASNQPQHF. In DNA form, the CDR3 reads TGTGCCAGCTCAATCAGGGCCAGCAATCAGCCCCAGCATTTT.

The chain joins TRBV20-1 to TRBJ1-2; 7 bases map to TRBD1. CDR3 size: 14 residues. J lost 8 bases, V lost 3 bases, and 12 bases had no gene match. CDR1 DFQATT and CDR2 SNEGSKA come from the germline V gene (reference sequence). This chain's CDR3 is CSASSVVRGLGYTF. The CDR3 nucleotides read TGCAGTGCTAGTTCAGTGGTCAGGGGGTTAGGCTACACCTTC.

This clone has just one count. CDR3 sequence reads: CASTKRGRNTIYF. The DNA of the CDR3 is TGTGCCAGCACCAAAAGGGGTCGAAACACCATATATTTT. This rearrangement joins TRBV12-3 or TRBV12-4 to TRBJ1-3; weak D call: TRBD1 (5 bases). V shed 7 bases and J shed 5 bases, with 12 bases lying between them. The CDR3 has 13 amino acids.

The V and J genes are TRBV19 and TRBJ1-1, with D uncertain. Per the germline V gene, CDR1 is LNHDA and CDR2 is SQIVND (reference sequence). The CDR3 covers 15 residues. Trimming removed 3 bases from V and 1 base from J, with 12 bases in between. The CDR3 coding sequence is TGTGCCAGTAGTATCAACGAAATCTGGAACACTGAAGCTTTCTTT. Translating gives CASSINEIWNTEAFF. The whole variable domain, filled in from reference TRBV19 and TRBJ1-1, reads DGGITQSPKYLFRKEGQNVTLSCEQNLNHDAMYWYRQDPGQGLRLIYYSQIVNDFQKGDIAEGYSVSREKKESFPLTVTSAQKNPTAFYLCASSINEIWNTEAFFGQGTRLTVV.

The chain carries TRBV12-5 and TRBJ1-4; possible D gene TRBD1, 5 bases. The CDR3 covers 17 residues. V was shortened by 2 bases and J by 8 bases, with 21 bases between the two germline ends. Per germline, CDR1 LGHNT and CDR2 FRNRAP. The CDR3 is CASGLRPGNSEAEKLFF. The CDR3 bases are TGTGCTAGTGGTTTGCGCCCAGGGAATTCCGAGGCGGAAAAACTGTTTTTT. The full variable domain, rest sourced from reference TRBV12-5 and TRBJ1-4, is DARVTQTPRHKVTEMGQEVTMRCQPILGHNTVFWYRQTMMQGLELLAYFRNRAPLDDSGMPKDRFSAEMPDATLATLKIQPSEPRDSAVYFCASGLRPGNSEAEKLFFGSGTQLSVL.

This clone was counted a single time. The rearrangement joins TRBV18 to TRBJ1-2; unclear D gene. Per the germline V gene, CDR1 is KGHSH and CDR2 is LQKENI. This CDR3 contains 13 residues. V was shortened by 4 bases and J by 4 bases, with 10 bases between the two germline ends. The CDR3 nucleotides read TGTGCCAGCTCACAGGACGCCTCCTATGGCTACACCTTC. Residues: CASSQDASYGYTF.

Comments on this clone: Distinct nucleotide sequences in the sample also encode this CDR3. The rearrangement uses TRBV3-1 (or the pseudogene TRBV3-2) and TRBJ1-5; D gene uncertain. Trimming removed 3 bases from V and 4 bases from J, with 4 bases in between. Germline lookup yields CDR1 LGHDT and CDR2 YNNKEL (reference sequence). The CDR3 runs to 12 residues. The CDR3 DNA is TGTGCCAGCAGCCACGGGAATCAGCCCCAGCATTTT. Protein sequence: CASSHGNQPQHF.

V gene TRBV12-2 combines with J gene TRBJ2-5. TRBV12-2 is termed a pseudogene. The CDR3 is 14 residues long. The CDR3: CASRARTEGETQYF. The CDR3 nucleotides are TGTGCAAGTCGCGCCCGAACCGAGGGGGAGACCCAGTACTTC.

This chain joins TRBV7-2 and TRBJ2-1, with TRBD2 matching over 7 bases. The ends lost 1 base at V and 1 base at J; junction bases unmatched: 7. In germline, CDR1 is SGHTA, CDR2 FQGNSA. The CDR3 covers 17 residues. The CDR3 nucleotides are TGTGCCAGCAGCTTAGGGATCGGCGGGAGTTCCTACAATGAGCAGTTCTTC. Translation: CASSLGIGGSSYNEQFF.

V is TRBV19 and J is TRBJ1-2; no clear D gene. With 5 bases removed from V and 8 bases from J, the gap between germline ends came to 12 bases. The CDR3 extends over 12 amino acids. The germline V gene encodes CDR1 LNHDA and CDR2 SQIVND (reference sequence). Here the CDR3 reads CASSAYPGGYTF. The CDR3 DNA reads TGTGCCAGTAGTGCCTACCCTGGAGGCTACACCTTC.

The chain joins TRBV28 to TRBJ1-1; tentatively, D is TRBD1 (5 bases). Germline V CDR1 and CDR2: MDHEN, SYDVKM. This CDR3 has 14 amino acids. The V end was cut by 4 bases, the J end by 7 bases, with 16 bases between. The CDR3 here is CASSSSPGRREAFF. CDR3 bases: TGTGCCAGCAGTTCCTCCCCGGGGCGCCGTGAAGCTTTCTTT.

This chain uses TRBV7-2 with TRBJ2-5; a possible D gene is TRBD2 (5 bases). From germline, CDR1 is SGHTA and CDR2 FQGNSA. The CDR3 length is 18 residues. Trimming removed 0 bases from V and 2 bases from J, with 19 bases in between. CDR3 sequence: CASSLALAPGSAQETQYF. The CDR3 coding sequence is TGTGCCAGCAGCTTAGCCCTAGCCCCGGGGTCAGCTCAAGAGACCCAGTACTTC.

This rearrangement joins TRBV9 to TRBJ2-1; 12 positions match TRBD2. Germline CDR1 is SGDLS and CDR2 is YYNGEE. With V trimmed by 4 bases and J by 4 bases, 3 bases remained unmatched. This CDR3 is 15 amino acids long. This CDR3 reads CASSLAGGPYNEQFF. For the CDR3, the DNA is TGTGCCAGCAGCCTAGCGGGGGGGCCTTACAATGAGCAGTTCTTC.

Written as DNA, the CDR3 is TGCGCCAGCAGCTTGGACTTGAATCCAGAAGCTTTCTTT. It specifies CASSLDLNPEAFF. The chain uses TRBV5-1 and TRBJ1-1; no reliable D call. V dropped 0 bases and J dropped 8 bases, with 11 bases sitting between them. Germline assignment: CDR1 SGHRS and CDR2 YFSETQ. The CDR3 has 13 amino acids.

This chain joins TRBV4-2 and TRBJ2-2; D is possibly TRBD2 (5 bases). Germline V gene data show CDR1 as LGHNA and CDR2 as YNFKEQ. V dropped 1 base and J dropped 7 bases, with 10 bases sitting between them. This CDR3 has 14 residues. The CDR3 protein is CASSQVGVSGELFF. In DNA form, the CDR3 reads TGTGCCAGCAGCCAAGTCGGGGTTAGCGGGGAGCTGTTTTTT.

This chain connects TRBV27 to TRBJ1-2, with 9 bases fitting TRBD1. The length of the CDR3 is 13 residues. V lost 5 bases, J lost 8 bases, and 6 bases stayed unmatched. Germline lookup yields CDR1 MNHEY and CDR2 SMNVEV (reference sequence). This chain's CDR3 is CASSLGQGRGYTF. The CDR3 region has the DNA TGTGCCAGCAGTCTCGGACAGGGGCGGGGCTACACCTTC.

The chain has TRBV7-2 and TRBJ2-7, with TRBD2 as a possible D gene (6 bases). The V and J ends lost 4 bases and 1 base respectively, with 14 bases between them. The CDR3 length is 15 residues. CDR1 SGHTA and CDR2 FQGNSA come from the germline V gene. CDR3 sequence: CASSSAGGASYEQYF. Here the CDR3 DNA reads TGTGCCAGCAGCTCCGCAGGAGGGGCGTCCTACGAGCAGTACTTC.